This T cell receptor beta chain was identified during a study of human T cells and chemical hapten exposure. Study-level information: Small pooled library volume differences chiefly drove per-sample TCR yield variation. Overall study findings and caveats: With DPC sensitization, TCRs exceeding 1 in 1000 frequency showed no change.

Individual cDNA molecules had unique molecular identifiers attached to them by the library. TCRdb re-analysed the reads in MiXCR, keeping a single row per CDR3 protein. Here the sample spans 100,000 to 150,000 distinct CDR3 sequences, roughly 8.5% being singletons. The authors' total RNA extraction used unfractionated whole blood. This clonotype has ten or more counts. The antigen remains unidentified. The germline gives CDR1 MNHEY, CDR2 SMNVEV (reference sequence). CDR3 length: 13 residues. Trimming cost V 7 bases and J 2 bases; bases outside gene matches: 1. The sequence was collected from a human donor in good health. Some clones in this sample may be carry-over from other donors' samples. V usage is TRBV27 and J usage is TRBJ2-7; 11 positions match TRBD2. The sequenced sample consisted of whole blood. Written as DNA, the CDR3 is TGTGCCAGCAAACTAGCGGGGGCCTACGAGCAGTACTTC. This encodes CASKLAGAYEQYF.